Presented here are 10 T cell receptor beta chains from one specimen sequenced in a study of post-analysis software for immune sequencing data. General study results and limits: Comparison of patients with controls showed roughly five TRBV segments more frequent in patients, TRBV5-6, TRBV5-1 and TRBV20-1 among them.

The antigens of these receptors remain unknown. Libraries were made from TCR beta cDNA, and they carried unique molecular identifiers. TCRdb processed the PCR reads anew with MiXCR; each CDR3 protein has one entry. The sample has approximately 630,000 distinct CDR3 sequences, around 64% seen once. The sequencing input was blood. These TCRs come from a girl aged 2-10 years with multiple sclerosis.

The chain joins TRBV5-1 to TRBJ2-4; D gene ambiguous. The J call may be in error: the DNA end matches TRBJ2-7 better. From germline, CDR1 is SGHRS and CDR2 YFSETQ. This CDR3 is 14 amino acids long. Here the CDR3 DNA reads TGCGCCAGCAGCTTGGGGGGTCCCTCGGACGAGCAGTACTTC. This encodes CASSLGGPSDEQYF.

As regards this clonotype: Sequence at one end of the junction differs from germline and may be a read error. This chain uses TRBV7-2 with TRBJ1-1; D gene ambiguous. The CDR3 spans 13 residues. Germline CDR1 and CDR2: SGHTA and FQGNSA. CDR3 protein: CAGRGLGYTGAFF. CDR3 nucleotides: TGTGCCGGACGCGGGCTGGGATACACTGGAGCTTTCTTT.

CDR3 in amino acids: CASSPGGVGYNEQFF. In DNA form, the CDR3 reads TGTGCCAGCAGCCCCGGGGGAGTAGGGTACAATGAGCAGTTCTTC. The chain is built from TRBV11-2 and TRBJ2-1, with D perhaps TRBD2 (6 bases). Looked up from germline, CDR1 is SGHAT and CDR2 is FQNNGV. This CDR3 region has 15 residues. V lost 5 bases, J lost 4 bases, and 15 bases lay in between.

This clonotype was seen more than once but under ten times. The chain uses TRBV15 and TRBJ2-4, with D perhaps matching TRBD1 (6 bases). This CDR3 is 17 amino acids long. CDR1 and CDR2 from the germline V gene are LNHNV and YYDKDF (reference sequence). V shed 6 bases and J shed 2 bases, with 20 bases lying between them. The CDR3 nucleotides are TGTGCCACCAGGGGAACTGACAGGCAGAGGACCAAAAACATTCAGTACTTC. Translation gives CATRGTDRQRTKNIQYF.

This clonotype was counted between two and nine times. The gene calls are TRBV5-1 and TRBJ1-6; 10 bases align to TRBD1. V lost 4 bases, J lost 11 bases, and 6 bases stayed unmatched. This CDR3 spans 14 amino acids. CDR1 and CDR2 (germline): SGHRS, YFSETQ. The CDR3 DNA reads as TGCGCCAGCAGCCCGGGGACAGGGGAAGCACCCCTCCACTTT. Amino acid sequence: CASSPGTGEAPLHF. The full variable domain, rest sourced from reference TRBV5-1 and TRBJ1-6, is KAGVTQTPRYLIKTRGQQVTLSCSPISGHRSVSWYQQTPGQGLQFLFEYFSETQRNKGNFPGRFSGRQFSNSRSEMNVSTLELGDSALYLCASSPGTGEAPLHFGNGTRLTVT.

The CDR3 region is CSATPLGAYEQYF. CDR3 coding DNA: TGCAGTGCTACCCCGCTGGGGGCCTACGAGCAGTACTTC. The chain has TRBV20-1 and TRBJ2-7; either TRBD1 or TRBD2 may supply D (5 bases each). There are 13 residues in the CDR3. The V and J ends lost 4 bases and 2 bases respectively, with 12 bases between them. From germline, CDR1 is DFQATT and CDR2 SNEGSKA (reference sequence).

This chain connects TRBV11-2 to TRBJ2-1; 12 bases line up with TRBD1. The CDR3 consists of 17 residues. V was clipped by 0 bases and J by 4 bases; unmatched bases: 4. The germline V gene has CDR1 SGHAT and CDR2 FQNNGV. As DNA, the CDR3 is TGTGCCAGCAGCTTAGAGGGACAGGGGGCTGCGTACAATGAGCAGTTCTTC. Amino acids: CASSLEGQGAAYNEQFF.

The CDR3 coding sequence is TGTGCCAGCACCTTGAGACTGGGTGGTGAGACCCAGTACTTC. Its translation: CASTLRLGGETQYF. The chain carries TRBV12-3 or TRBV12-4 and TRBJ2-5; D call uncertain. The CDR3 spans 14 residues. With 7 bases removed from V and 5 bases from J, the gap between germline ends came to 17 bases.

The chain carries TRBV24-1 and TRBJ2-5; either TRBD1 or TRBD2 may fit D (6 bases each). Trimming left V 5 bases short and J 7 bases short, with 16 bases between. In germline, CDR1 is KGHDR, CDR2 SFDVKD. The CDR3 consists of 14 residues. CDR3 loop: CATSVPGEGGTQYF. The CDR3 nucleotides read TGTGCCACCAGTGTCCCCGGAGAGGGGGGGACCCAGTACTTC.

This rearrangement joins TRBV5-1 to TRBJ2-6, with 7 bases lining up with TRBD1. Germline V gene lookup returns CDR1 SGHRS and CDR2 YFSETQ. V shed 7 bases and J 2 bases; nucleotides not matched to a gene: 6. This CDR3 has 15 amino acids. CDR3 sequence reads: CASGPTGTGANVLTF. The CDR3, as DNA: TGCGCCAGCGGCCCGACAGGGACTGGGGCCAACGTCCTGACTTTC.